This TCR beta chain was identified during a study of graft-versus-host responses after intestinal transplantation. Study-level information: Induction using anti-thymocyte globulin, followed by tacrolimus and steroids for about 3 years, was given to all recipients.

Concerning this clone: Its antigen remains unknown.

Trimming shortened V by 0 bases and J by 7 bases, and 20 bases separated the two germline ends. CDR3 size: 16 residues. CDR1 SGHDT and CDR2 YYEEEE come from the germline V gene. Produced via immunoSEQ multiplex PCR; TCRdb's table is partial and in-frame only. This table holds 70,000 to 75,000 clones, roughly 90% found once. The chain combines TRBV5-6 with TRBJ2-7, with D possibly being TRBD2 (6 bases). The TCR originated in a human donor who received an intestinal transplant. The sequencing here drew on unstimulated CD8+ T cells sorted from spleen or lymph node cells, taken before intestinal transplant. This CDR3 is CASSLAKEGLAEEQYF. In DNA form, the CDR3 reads TGTGCCAGCAGCTTGGCCAAGGAGGGGCTCGCTGAGGAGCAGTACTTC.